The sequence of this TCR beta chain was determined in a study of blood T cell repertoires in COVID-19. At the level of the study: Acute and convalescent COVID-19 specimens originated in the United States, Italy and Spain. Nucleic acid was either cDNA or gDNA, and it came from T cells, B-cell-depleted T cells, or PBMCs.

Trimming removed 0 bases at V and 0 bases at J, with 6 bases between. CDR1 is MGHRA, CDR2 YSYEKL, per germline. The CDR3 is 15 amino acids. Patients from Seattle were sampled longitudinally, starting during active infection. As handled by the study authors: Amplification of reference gene primers was used by the study to estimate nucleated cell counts. Repertoires were generated with immunoSEQ multiplex PCR, while TCRdb's copy carries only in-frame clones and drops some. D and trimming come from the DNA, and the V and J calls and clone size come from that table. The sample lists around 400,000 clones, around 87% seen once, with 8% to 13% in the top ten.

The V call is TRBV4-1, the J call TRBJ2-4; TRBD2 is a possible D gene (5 bases). This receptor was identified in a woman aged 30 to 39 with COVID-19, enrolled during active disease. Sequenced material: peripheral blood. The DNA of the CDR3 is TGCGCCAGCAGCCAAGACGGAGGAGCCAAAAACATTCAGTACTTC. Translation gives CASSQDGGAKNIQYF.